This T cell receptor beta chain comes out of a study of blood T cell repertoires in COVID-19 (TCRdb year 2020). Broadly, across the study: Collaborator samples came from the United States, Italy and Spain and covered acute and convalescent phases of COVID-19. The prospective study material was composed of cDNA or gDNA derived from T cells, B-cell-depleted T cells, or PBMCs. Deeply sampled blood TCRbeta repertoires from subjects exposed to, actively infected with, or recovered from COVID-19 were included in the dataset. A freely available public database, intended as a resource for researchers studying the immune response to SARS-CoV-2, is where the repertoires were released. Samples came from the ongoing ImmuneRACE study (first 160 participants) plus 1,254 subjects from 6 global collaborators. Nearly every sample came with metadata listing a de-identified subject ID, COVID-19 status, age in years and sex. Where available, HLA class I and class II types were obtained from metadata supplied by the sample provider rather than from assay-based typing. Results the study describes overall, beyond this receptor: Clinical and demographic metadata were provided uncurated, with the amount varying by source and participant.

Reading from cysteine to phenylalanine, the CDR3 counts 15 amino acids. The CDR3 DNA has 45 bases and is translated from base 1. According to the germline V gene (reference sequence), CDR1 reads LNHDA and CDR2 reads SQIVND. The junction shows trimming of 8 bases on V and 4 bases on J, and the gene matches do not reach 9 bases of it. With regard to this clone: It has no known antigen specificity. Per-base quality was not reported, and no clone a single base away is much larger than it.

One collaborating source in Seattle enrolled patients while the patients were actively infected and followed the patients over time throughout the course of disease. Whole blood was collected in K2EDTA tubes by collaborating institutions according to the institutions' own protocols. For TCRbeta analysis, collaborators shipped samples as frozen whole blood, isolated PBMCs, or DNA extracted from either of those sample types. TCRbeta CDR3 regions were amplified from genomic DNA by means of the immunoSEQ Assay, a bias-controlled multiplex PCR. As for how the authors treated the data: The number of nucleated cells in each sample was estimated by amplification of reference gene primers within the assay. To quantify the absolute abundance of each unique TCRbeta CDR3 rearrangement, sequence reads were collapsed and filtered. For each sample, productive Simpson clonality was calculated as the square root of Simpson's diversity index over productive rearrangements. Not all clones reach the TCRdb copy of this immuneACCESS table, which keeps in-frame sequences only. Checked studies attribute under half of the gap to unresolved V genes and leave the rest unexplained. D and trimming come from the DNA, and the V and J calls and clone size come from that table. Present in this sample are roughly 230,000 clones, roughly 91% of which were seen just once. The leading ten clones occupy over 0.65% of the sample.

The source of this sequence is a man younger than 40 with COVID-19, enrolled during active disease. The sample comprised peripheral blood. The sequence joins TRBV19 to TRBJ1-3, and 9 junction bases match TRBD1. The DNA sequence follows: TGTGCCAGTGGCCGTGGACAGGGGACCGGAAACACCATATATTTT. Its protein reads: CASGRGQGTGNTIYF.